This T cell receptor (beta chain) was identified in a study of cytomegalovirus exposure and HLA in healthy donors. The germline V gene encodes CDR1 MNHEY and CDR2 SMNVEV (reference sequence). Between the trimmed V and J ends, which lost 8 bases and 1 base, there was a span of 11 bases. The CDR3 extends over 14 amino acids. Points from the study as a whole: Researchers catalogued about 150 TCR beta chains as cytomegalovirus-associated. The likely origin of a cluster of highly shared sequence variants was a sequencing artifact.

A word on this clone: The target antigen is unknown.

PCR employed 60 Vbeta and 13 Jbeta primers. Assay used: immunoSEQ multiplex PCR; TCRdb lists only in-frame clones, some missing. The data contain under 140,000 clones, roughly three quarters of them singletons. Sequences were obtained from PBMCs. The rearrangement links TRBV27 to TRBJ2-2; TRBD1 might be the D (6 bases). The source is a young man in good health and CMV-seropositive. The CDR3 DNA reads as TGTGCCAGCTATACGGACAGGAACACCGGGGAGCTGTTTTTT. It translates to CASYTDRNTGELFF.